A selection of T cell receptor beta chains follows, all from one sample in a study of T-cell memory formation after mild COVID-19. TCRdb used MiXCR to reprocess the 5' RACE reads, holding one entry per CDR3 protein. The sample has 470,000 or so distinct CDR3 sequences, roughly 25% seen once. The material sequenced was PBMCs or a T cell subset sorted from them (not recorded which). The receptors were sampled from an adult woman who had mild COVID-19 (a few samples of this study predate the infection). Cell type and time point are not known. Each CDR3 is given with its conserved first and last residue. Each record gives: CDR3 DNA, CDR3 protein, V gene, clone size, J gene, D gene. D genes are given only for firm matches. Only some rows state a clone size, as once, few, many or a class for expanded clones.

TGCGCCAGCAGCTTGGTTTTCGGCGGCAGCGAGCAGTACTTC | CASSLVFGGSEQYF | TRBV5-1 | . | TRBJ2-7 | .
TGTGCCAGCAGCGGGACCGGGGGCCTCTACGAGCAGTACTTC | CASSGTGGLYEQYF | TRBV7-9 | . | TRBJ2-7 | .
TGCGCCAGCAGTCAATTCGGGCACATATACCCTGAGCAGTTCTTC | CASSQFGHIYPEQFF | TRBV23-1 | . | TRBJ2-1 | .
TGTGCCAGCAGTATGCCTAGCGGGGGCACAGATACGCAGTATTTT | CASSMPSGGTDTQYF | TRBV6-5 | . | TRBJ2-3 | TRBD2
TGTGCCAGCAGCCCCAGCGGGCCTCGCGGCGAGCAGTACTTC | CASSPSGPRGEQYF | TRBV7-9 | . | TRBJ2-7 | .
TGTGCCGACAGGGGACAGGGGAATTCACCCCTCCACTTT | CADRGQGNSPLHF | TRBV2 | few | TRBJ1-6 | TRBD1
TGTGCCCCCGGGCCCTACGAGCAGTACTTC | CAPGPYEQYF | TRBV6-2/TRBV6-3 | few | TRBJ2-7 | .
TGTGCCAGCAGTTACGCCGGCCAACTCCAAGAGACCCAGTACTTC | CASSYAGQLQETQYF | TRBV6-5 | . | TRBJ2-5 | .
TGTGCCAGCAGCTTTGACCGATCCTACGAGCAGTACTTC | CASSFDRSYEQYF | TRBV7-8 | many | TRBJ2-7 | .
TGTGCCACCAGCGAGGACAGGGGTAACTACAATGAGCAGTTCTTC | CATSEDRGNYNEQFF | TRBV15 | . | TRBJ2-1 | TRBD1
TGTGCCAGCTCCGCGAGCGTCCTGGACTTCAATGAGCAGTTCTTC | CASSASVLDFNEQFF | TRBV6-1 | . | TRBJ2-1 | .
TGTGCCAGCAGCTCGACAGGGAGCACAGATACGCAGTATTTT | CASSSTGSTDTQYF | TRBV7-2 | many | TRBJ2-3 | TRBD1
TGTGCCAGCATGGATCCTGGGGGCAATCAGCCCCAGCATTTT | CASMDPGGNQPQHF | TRBV6-2/TRBV6-3 | . | TRBJ1-5 | .
TGCAGCGTTCAGTACCTGCCCAAAAACTATGGCTACACCTTC | CSVQYLPKNYGYTF | TRBV29-1 | few | TRBJ1-2 | .
TGTGCCAGCAGTCGTCAGGGGGCGCGGGATACGCAGTATTTT | CASSRQGARDTQYF | TRBV6-6 | few | TRBJ2-3 | TRBD1
TGCAGTGCTTCTCGGACAGGGCCCGGGGAGCTGTTTTTT | CSASRTGPGELFF | TRBV20-1 | . | TRBJ2-2 | TRBD1
TGCAGTGAGAGGGACAGCTACGAGCAGTACTTC | CSERDSYEQYF | TRBV20-1 | . | TRBJ2-7 | TRBD1
TGTGCCAGCTCACCCACCAGAGAATTACAAGAGACCCAGTACTTC | CASSPTRELQETQYF | TRBV18 | . | TRBJ2-5 | .
TGTGCCAGCAGCCAAGAGTCGCAACTAGCGGGGTACACCGGGGAGCTGTTTTTT | CASSQESQLAGYTGELFF | TRBV4-2 | few | TRBJ2-2 | TRBD2
TGCAGTGCTGGAGACAGGGGAGGGTACGAGCAGTACTTC | CSAGDRGGYEQYF | TRBV20-1 | . | TRBJ2-7 | .
TGTGCCAGAGATGCCCACCTGGGTACAGATACGCAGTATTTT | CARDAHLGTDTQYF | TRBV7-9 | . | TRBJ2-3 | .
TGTGCCAGCATCCGGACAGGGCAGCAGGATACGCAGTATTTT | CASIRTGQQDTQYF | TRBV2 | many | TRBJ2-3 | TRBD1
TGTGCCAGCAGAGATGATCGAGGGATTGGAAACACCATATATTTT | CASRDDRGIGNTIYF | TRBV6-2/TRBV6-3 | few | TRBJ1-3 | .
TGTGCCAGCCGCCATACTAGCACCAATGAGCAGTTCTTC | CASRHTSTNEQFF | TRBV27 | . | TRBJ2-1 | .
TGTGCCAGCAGCGTAGAGTGGACTGCAGGGTTGGATACGCAGTATTTT | CASSVEWTAGLDTQYF | TRBV9 | . | TRBJ2-3 | .
TGCAGTGCTAGTAGGGCGGGTATCTCCGAAGGTGAGCAGTTCTTC | CSASRAGISEGEQFF | TRBV20-1 | few | TRBJ2-1 | .
TGTGCCAGCAGCTTGGGGGACAGGGATTTCGATGAGCAGTTCTTC | CASSLGDRDFDEQFF | TRBV7-2 | . | TRBJ2-1 | TRBD1
TGTGCCAGCAGTGAGATACACCTTAACACTGAAGCTTTCTTT | CASSEIHLNTEAFF | TRBV6-1 | . | TRBJ1-1 | .
TGCAGTGCCCCCACCCTCGTAGCAACAGATACGCAGTATTTT | CSAPTLVATDTQYF | TRBV20-1 | few | TRBJ2-3 | .
TGTGCCAGCAGCCTGGAGGGTACGCAGTATTTT | CASSLEGTQYF | TRBV7-9 | many | TRBJ2-3 | .
TGCGCCAGCAGCCCATCCTCCAGCGGGAACACTGAAGCTTTCTTT | CASSPSSSGNTEAFF | TRBV5-1 | . | TRBJ1-1 | .
TGTGCCAGCAGTTTAGCGCGTGACTCACGGGGGGAAAAACTGTTTTTT | CASSLARDSRGEKLFF | TRBV12-3/TRBV12-4 | . | TRBJ1-4 | .
TGTGCCAGCAGCCCACCTACAGGGTACTATGGCTACACCTTC | CASSPPTGYYGYTF | TRBV7-9 | . | TRBJ1-2 | .
TGTGCCAGCAGTTTTAGGGCATGGAACACTGAAGCTTTCTTT | CASSFRAWNTEAFF | TRBV12-3/TRBV12-4 | . | TRBJ1-1 | .
TGTGCCAGCAGCTTAGCGGGCTCCTTCACAGATACGCAGTATTTT | CASSLAGSFTDTQYF | TRBV7-8 | many | TRBJ2-3 | .